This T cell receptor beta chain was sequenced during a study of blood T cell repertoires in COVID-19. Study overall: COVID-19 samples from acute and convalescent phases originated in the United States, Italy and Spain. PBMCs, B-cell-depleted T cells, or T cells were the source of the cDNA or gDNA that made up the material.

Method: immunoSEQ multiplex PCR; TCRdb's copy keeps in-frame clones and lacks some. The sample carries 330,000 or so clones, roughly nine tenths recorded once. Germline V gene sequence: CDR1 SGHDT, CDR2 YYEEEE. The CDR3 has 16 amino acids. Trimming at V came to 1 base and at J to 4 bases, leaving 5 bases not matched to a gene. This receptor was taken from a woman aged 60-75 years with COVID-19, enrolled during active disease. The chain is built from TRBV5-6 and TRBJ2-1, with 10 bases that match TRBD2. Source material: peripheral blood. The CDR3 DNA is TGTGCCAGCAGCTTGCCCCTAGCGGGGGAATACAATGAGCAGTTCTTC. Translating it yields CASSLPLAGEYNEQFF.